A selection of T cell receptor beta chains follows, all from one sample in a study of blood T cell repertoires in COVID-19. TCRdb keeps only in-frame clones here, not all; method: immunoSEQ multiplex PCR. The repertoire has approximately 170,000 clones, about 88% of them found once; the top ten carry 2.5% to 3.5%. The sequenced sample was PBMCs or T cells enriched from blood (not recorded which). The receptors derive from a young woman who had recovered from COVID-19. CDR3s include the opening cysteine and the closing phenylalanine or tryptophan. D genes are given only for firm matches. Part of the rows lack a size; the others show once, few, many or a class for expanded clones.

>TRBD1|TRBV18|17|-|TRBJ1-6
CASSRASTGGAGSPLHF
TGTGCCAGCTCACGCGCCTCGACAGGGGGCGCGGGATCACCCCTCCACTTT
>TRBD1|TRBV7-9|16|-|TRBJ1-2
CASSLGPGTGGYGYTF
TGTGCCAGCAGCTTGGGCCCCGGGACAGGGGGATATGGCTACACCTTC
>-|TRBV28|14|-|TRBJ2-5
CASRIQGTRETQYF
TGTGCCAGCAGGATACAGGGAACGCGAGAGACCCAGTACTTC
>-|TRBV6-1|16|few|TRBJ2-2
CASSERWGSNTGELFF
TGTGCCAGCAGTGAACGATGGGGCTCGAACACCGGGGAGCTGTTTTTT
>TRBD1|TRBV7-8|13|once|TRBJ2-2
CASSFGQGRELFF
TGTGCCAGCAGCTTCGGACAGGGCCGGGAGCTGTTTTTT
>TRBD1|TRBV28|14|-|TRBJ2-5
CASRPQGARETQYF
TGTGCCAGCAGACCCCAGGGGGCGCGGGAGACCCAGTACTTC
>-|TRBV5-5|15|-|TRBJ1-2
CASSFTANAYYGYTF
TGTGCCAGCAGCTTTACAGCCAACGCCTACTATGGCTACACCTTC
>TRBD2|TRBV6-4|14|medium-sized|TRBJ2-3
CASSERGGPDTQYF
TGTGCCAGCAGTGAGCGGGGGGGCCCAGATACGCAGTATTTT
>TRBD1|TRBV6-5|15|-|TRBJ1-3
CASSPETGGRNTIYF
TGTGCCAGCAGTCCCGAGACAGGGGGAAGAAACACCATATATTTT
>TRBD2|TRBV6-5|15|-|TRBJ2-1
CASSLGLDSYNEQFF
TGTGCCAGCAGTCTAGGACTAGACTCCTACAATGAGCAGTTCTTC
>-|TRBV21-1|11|-|TRBJ2-1
CASVRVSEQFF
TGTGCCAGCGTCAGGGTCAGTGAGCAGTTCTTC
>TRBD1|TRBV2|15|many|TRBJ2-3
CASSRQGEGTDTQYF
TGTGCCAGCAGTCGACAGGGGGAAGGCACAGATACGCAGTATTTT
>TRBD1|TRBV2|23|-|TRBJ2-2
CASSDRTRPPGQGTKTNTGELFF
TGTGCCAGCAGTGATCGAACGAGGCCACCGGGACAGGGGACAAAAACGAACACCGGGGAGCTGTTTTTT
>-|TRBV5-1|15|-|TRBJ1-3
CASSATGDAGNTIYF
TGCGCCAGCAGCGCGACAGGCGACGCTGGAAACACCATATATTTT
>-|TRBV6-5|12|-|TRBJ2-7
CASSGTSGEQYF
TGTGCCAGCAGCGGGACATCCGGCGAGCAGTACTTC
>TRBD1|TRBV6-5|15|-|TRBJ1-1
CASSFSPQGSTEAFF
TGTGCCAGCAGTTTCTCCCCACAGGGGAGCACTGAAGCTTTCTTT
>TRBD1|TRBV25-1|14|-|TRBJ2-5
CASSGQGGSGAQYF
TGTGCCAGCAGTGGACAGGGGGGATCTGGGGCCCAGTACTTC
>TRBD2|TRBV4-1|20|once|TRBJ2-1
CASSQEPGLAGVRSYNEQFF
TGCGCCAGCAGCCAAGAGCCGGGACTAGCGGGAGTACGCTCCTACAATGAGCAGTTCTTC
>-|TRBV9|21|-|TRBJ1-3
CASSVEGGNRVGGITGNTIYF
TGTGCCAGCAGCGTAGAAGGCGGGAATCGGGTTGGAGGGATAACTGGAAACACCATATATTTT
>-|TRBV3-1/TRBV3-2|16|once|TRBJ1-3
CASSQDQQFSGNTIYF
TGTGCCAGCAGCCAAGATCAACAGTTCTCTGGAAACACCATATATTTT
>-|TRBV3-1/TRBV3-2|12|-|TRBJ1-2
CASSRTAYGYTF
TGTGCCAGCAGCCGGACTGCCTATGGCTACACCTTC
>TRBD2|TRBV11-2|14|-|TRBJ2-2
CASSPGLAGRELFF
TGTGCCAGCAGCCCGGGACTAGCGGGGAGGGAGCTGTTTTTT
>-|TRBV29-1|9|once|TRBJ2-1
CSVASPEFF
TGCAGCGTTGCTAGTCCCGAGTTCTTC
>TRBD1|TRBV5-4|16|-|TRBJ1-2
CASRPPGTAGDYGYTF
TGTGCCAGCAGGCCGCCTGGGACAGCGGGGGACTATGGCTACACCTTC
>-|TRBV7-2|16|-|TRBJ1-3
CASSPRGATGGNTIYF
TGTGCCAGCAGCCCCCGCGGCGCGACGGGAGGAAACACCATATATTTT
>-|TRBV5-4|14|-|TRBJ2-3
CASSSGLYTDTQYF
TGTGCCAGCAGCTCCGGACTCTACACAGATACGCAGTATTTT
>TRBD1|TRBV7-9|15|-|TRBJ1-1
CASTLLRGKNTEAFF
TGTGCCAGCACCCTCCTCAGGGGGAAGAACACTGAAGCTTTCTTT
>-|TRBV12-3/TRBV12-4|13|-|TRBJ2-2
CASSQGRPGELFF
TGTGCCAGCAGTCAGGGAAGACCCGGGGAGCTGTTTTTT
>TRBD1|TRBV2|15|once|TRBJ1-1
CARTGTGALNTEAFF
TGTGCCAGAACCGGGACAGGGGCTTTGAACACTGAAGCTTTCTTT
>TRBD1|TRBV16|15|once|TRBJ1-4
CASSLEGAANEKLFF
TGTGCCAGCAGCCTCGAGGGGGCGGCTAATGAAAAACTGTTTTTT
>TRBD2|TRBV7-9|16|-|TRBJ2-1
CASSPLAGDPGGEQFF
TGTGCCAGCAGCCCGCTAGCGGGAGATCCGGGAGGTGAGCAGTTCTTC
>TRBD2|TRBV9|16|-|TRBJ2-2
CASSVTGGLLSGELFF
TGTGCCAGCAGCGTGACGGGAGGGCTTTTGTCCGGGGAGCTGTTTTTT
>-|TRBV2|14|-|TRBJ1-2
CASRERTANYGYTF
TGTGCCAGCAGGGAAAGGACAGCCAACTATGGCTACACCTTC
>TRBD2|TRBV9|17|-|TRBJ2-5
CASSPPLAGGLEETQYF
TGTGCCAGCAGCCCCCCCCTAGCGGGAGGATTAGAAGAGACCCAGTACTTC
>-|TRBV21-1|14|-|TRBJ2-3
CASSGTGGTDTQYF
TGTGCCAGCAGCGGGACAGGGGGGACAGATACGCAGTATTTT
>-|TRBV7-8|16|-|TRBJ1-3
CASSLYKRGEGNTIYF
TGTGCCAGCAGCTTATATAAGAGGGGGGAGGGTAACACCATATATTTT